The rows below give T cell receptor beta chains drawn from one sample of a study of cytomegalovirus exposure and HLA in healthy donors. The repertoire was sequenced with immunoSEQ multiplex PCR; TCRdb's copy has only in-frame clones and lacks some. The sample includes more than 150,000 clones, under 80% of them seen just once. Specimen: PBMCs. Receptor source: a woman between 25 and 40 years old in good health and CMV-seropositive. Both conserved end residues are part of each CDR3. A D gene is named only where the DNA matches it firmly. Clone size is given for some rows only: seen once, a few or many times, or a class if the clone is expanded.

d_gene,v_gene,j_gene,abundance,CDR3aa,CDR3nt
TRBD1,TRBV28,TRBJ1-2,-,CASSLLGQGVGGYTF,TGTGCCAGCAGTTTATTAGGCCAGGGGGTCGGAGGCTACACCTTC
-,TRBV4-3,TRBJ2-2,-,CASSQAANTGELFF,TGCGCCAGCAGCCAGGCAGCGAACACCGGGGAGCTGTTTTTT
-,TRBV7-7,TRBJ2-2,-,CASSPRAGTGELFF,TGTGCCAGCAGCCCCAGGGCGGGAACCGGGGAGCTGTTTTTT
-,TRBV4-2,TRBJ1-1,-,CASSQDETVGAFF,TGTGCCAGCAGCCAAGATGAGACCGTGGGCGCTTTCTTT
-,TRBV4-3,TRBJ2-7,few,CASSQGPTGGAYEQYF,TGCGCCAGCAGCCAAGGCCCGACGGGGGGCGCCTACGAGCAGTACTTC
TRBD2,TRBV9,TRBJ2-5,few,CASSVEGGLAGASGETQYF,TGTGCCAGCAGCGTAGAGGGAGGACTAGCGGGGGCCTCGGGGGAGACCCAGTACTTC
-,TRBV9,TRBJ2-7,-,CASSVGGGQRYEQYF,TGTGCCAGCAGCGTAGGCGGGGGCCAGCGGTACGAGCAGTACTTC
-,TRBV7-9,TRBJ1-2,-,CASSLDLSYGYTF,TGTGCCAGCAGCTTAGACTTGAGCTATGGCTACACCTTC
-,TRBV28,TRBJ1-6,-,CASSPSEGGRASPLHF,TGTGCCAGCAGTCCCTCGGAGGGGGGGCGAGCTTCACCCCTCCACTTT
-,TRBV6-5,TRBJ1-3,-,CASSPTGAGNTIYF,TGTGCCAGCAGCCCTACAGGAGCTGGAAACACCATATATTTT
TRBD2,TRBV2,TRBJ2-2,few,CAILTSGVTGELFF,TGTGCCATCCTGACTAGCGGGGTCACCGGGGAGCTGTTTTTT
TRBD2,TRBV4-1,TRBJ2-4,-,CASSQGTSLSKNIQYF,TGCGCCAGCAGCCAAGGGACTAGCTTATCCAAAAACATTCAGTACTTC
TRBD2,TRBV4-1,TRBJ2-1,-,CASSQDHPSGGDEQFF,TGCGCCAGCAGCCAAGACCACCCTAGCGGGGGGGATGAGCAGTTCTTC
-,TRBV28,TRBJ1-6,-,CASSTGVLSYNSPLHF,TGTGCCAGCAGCACCGGGGTGCTTAGCTATAATTCACCCCTCCACTTT
-,TRBV4-1,TRBJ2-1,-,CASSQRWAGNEQFF,TGCGCCAGCAGCCAAAGGTGGGCGGGGAATGAGCAGTTCTTC
TRBD1,TRBV5-4,TRBJ2-5,once,CASSLGQVGETQYF,TGTGCCAGCAGCCTAGGACAGGTTGGGGAGACCCAGTACTTC
TRBD1,TRBV2,TRBJ2-3,-,CASRQRTGQVDTQYF,TGTGCCAGCAGACAACGGACAGGGCAAGTAGATACGCAGTATTTT
TRBD1,TRBV11-3,TRBJ2-1,-,CASSLDGTGNEQFF,TGTGCCAGCAGCTTAGATGGGACAGGAAATGAGCAGTTCTTC
TRBD1,TRBV6-5,TRBJ2-7,-,CASSEGTGGYEQYF,TGTGCCAGCTCCGAGGGGACAGGGGGTTACGAGCAGTACTTC
-,TRBV5-1,TRBJ2-5,-,CASSLQGRETQYF,TGCGCCAGCAGCCTACAGGGTCGGGAGACCCAGTACTTC
-,TRBV5-1,TRBJ2-6,-,CASSSQLSGANVLTF,TGCGCCAGCAGCTCACAGCTCTCTGGGGCCAACGTCCTGACTTTC
-,TRBV4-3,TRBJ2-4,-,CASSQGAVWGEKNIQYF,TGCGCCAGCAGCCAAGGCGCCGTGTGGGGGGAGAAAAACATTCAGTACTTC
-,TRBV2,TRBJ1-2,-,CASRTVYGYTF,TGTGCCAGCCGGACAGTTTATGGCTACACCTTC
TRBD2,TRBV11-2,TRBJ2-5,-,CASSLDRRTSGGTTETQYF,TGTGCCAGCAGCTTAGATCGTCGGACTAGCGGGGGCACTACAGAGACCCAGTACTTC
TRBD2,TRBV11-3,TRBJ2-7,-,CASSTSGGSYEQYF,TGTGCCAGCTCAACTAGCGGGGGTTCCTACGAGCAGTACTTC
TRBD2,TRBV7-3,TRBJ2-3,-,CASSLSGTSGGTTDTQYF,TGTGCCAGCAGCTTAAGCGGAACTAGCGGGGGGACCACAGATACGCAGTATTTT
TRBD1,TRBV28,TRBJ2-7,-,CASSLSAGGYEQYF,TGTGCCAGCAGTTTATCTGCAGGGGGTTACGAGCAGTACTTC
TRBD1,TRBV19,TRBJ2-5,-,CASSIADRGRGTQYF,TGTGCCAGTAGTATAGCGGACAGGGGTCGAGGTACCCAGTACTTC
-,TRBV28,TRBJ1-3,-,CASRGSGSGNTIYF,TGTGCCAGTCGGGGGTCCGGTTCTGGAAACACCATATATTTT
TRBD2,TRBV5-4,TRBJ2-3,-,CASSSPTLYGGARDTQYF,TGTGCCAGCAGCAGCCCTACCCTATACGGGGGGGCTCGAGATACGCAGTATTTT
-,TRBV4-2,TRBJ1-2,few,CASSQKTAHNYGYTF,TGTGCCAGCAGCCAAAAGACAGCCCATAACTATGGCTACACCTTC
-,TRBV30,TRBJ2-2,once,CARSVPGRTTGELFF,TGTGCCCGGAGTGTACCGGGGAGGACCACCGGGGAGCTGTTTTTT
TRBD2,TRBV28,TRBJ2-1,-,CASSSRLAGDVYNEQFF,TGTGCCAGCAGTTCCAGACTAGCGGGGGATGTTTACAATGAGCAGTTCTTC
-,TRBV19,TRBJ2-4,few,CASSRSGGRRDIQYF,TGTGCCAGTAGTCGTTCCGGGGGGCGGAGGGACATTCAGTACTTC
-,TRBV4-3,TRBJ2-3,few,CASSQEGAGAKDTQYF,TGCGCCAGCAGCCAAGAGGGTGCGGGGGCCAAAGATACGCAGTATTTT
-,TRBV5-8,TRBJ1-2,-,CASGPGYGYTF,TGTGCCAGCGGTCCAGGGTATGGCTACACCTTC
TRBD1,TRBV9,TRBJ2-3,-,CASTPQGADTQYF,TGTGCCAGCACCCCCCAGGGGGCAGATACGCAGTATTTT
-,TRBV9,TRBJ1-2,-,CASSGAAGTNYGYTF,TGTGCCAGCAGCGGAGCCGCCGGGACAAACTATGGCTACACCTTC
TRBD2,TRBV9,TRBJ2-5,once,CASSVGLAGGRETQYF,TGTGCCAGCAGCGTAGGTCTAGCGGGGGGGCGGGAGACCCAGTACTTC
TRBD1,TRBV7-6,TRBJ2-1,once,CASSRTGAPVNEQFF,TGTGCCAGCAGCCGAACAGGGGCACCTGTCAATGAGCAGTTCTTC
-,TRBV7-9,TRBJ2-3,few,CASSLGGGAADTQYF,TGTGCCAGCAGCTTAGGAGGGGGGGCGGCCGATACGCAGTATTTT
-,TRBV4-1,TRBJ1-4,few,CASSQDRAAAGWNEKLFF,TGCGCCAGCAGCCAAGATCGGGCCGCTGCAGGGTGGAATGAAAAACTGTTTTTT
-,TRBV10-3,TRBJ1-5,-,CATGRIWRNQPQHF,TGTGCCACCGGGAGGATTTGGCGCAATCAGCCCCAGCATTTT
-,TRBV6-5,TRBJ2-2,once,CASSPGVADTGELFF,TGTGCCAGCAGTCCAGGGGTAGCCGACACCGGGGAGCTGTTTTTT
TRBD1,TRBV11-3,TRBJ2-7,-,CASSSGQESGDEQYF,TGTGCCAGCAGCTCGGGACAGGAATCAGGGGACGAGCAGTACTTC
-,TRBV7-9,TRBJ2-5,-,CASSPKTGRAQETQYF,TGTGCCAGCAGCCCAAAAACAGGGAGGGCACAAGAGACCCAGTACTTC
-,TRBV4-3,TRBJ2-7,-,CASSQGAGLLHYEQYF,TGCGCCAGCAGCCAAGGGGCGGGGCTCCTTCACTACGAGCAGTACTTC
TRBD2,TRBV10-1,TRBJ2-3,-,CASSEFVAGGPTDTQYF,TGCGCCAGCAGTGAGTTTGTAGCGGGGGGCCCCACAGATACGCAGTATTTT
TRBD2,TRBV4-3,TRBJ2-2,-,CASSPRTSGTGELFF,TGCGCCAGCAGCCCAAGGACTAGCGGGACCGGGGAGCTGTTTTTT
-,TRBV7-2,TRBJ1-4,-,CASSPGEARSSEKLFF,TGTGCCAGCAGCCCCGGGGAAGCGAGGAGTAGTGAAAAACTGTTTTTT
-,TRBV7-8,TRBJ1-5,-,CASSPTTRGNQPQHF,TGTGCCAGCAGCCCAACCACTAGAGGCAATCAGCCCCAGCATTTT